This T cell receptor beta chain appears in the sequencing data of a study of T cells after posttransplantation cyclophosphamide. Study outcomes and limitations: Blood and skin or GI T cell repertoires showed limited TRB overlap. TRB clonality was highly associated with recipient CMV seropositivity and reactivation. Donor-recipient repertoire similarity was low at 1-2 months, rising over year one.

V was shortened by 0 bases and J by 9 bases, with 9 bases between the two germline ends. The CDR3 spans 13 residues. Germline values: CDR1 MNHEY, CDR2 SVGAGI. Busulfan-fludarabine conditioning, marrow transplant, and cyclophosphamide on days +3 and +4 were administered. The method was immunoSEQ multiplex PCR; TCRdb's version includes in-frame clones alone and lacks a portion of them. The sample includes about 4,500 clones, 80% seen only once; the top ten take 3.5% to 5%. For this clone: Its antigen is unknown.

Source: PBMCs, taken after allogeneic stem cell transplant with posttransplant cyclophosphamide. The rearrangement joins TRBV6-5 to TRBJ2-1; tentatively, D is TRBD2 (6 bases). The clonotype was recovered from a male patient between 45 and 59 years old who received an allogeneic stem cell transplant from a related donor and was CMV-positive. T cells may partly derive from the graft donor. This CDR3 is CASSYSTRVEQFF. The DNA of the CDR3 is TGTGCCAGCAGTTACTCGACTAGAGTTGAGCAGTTCTTC.